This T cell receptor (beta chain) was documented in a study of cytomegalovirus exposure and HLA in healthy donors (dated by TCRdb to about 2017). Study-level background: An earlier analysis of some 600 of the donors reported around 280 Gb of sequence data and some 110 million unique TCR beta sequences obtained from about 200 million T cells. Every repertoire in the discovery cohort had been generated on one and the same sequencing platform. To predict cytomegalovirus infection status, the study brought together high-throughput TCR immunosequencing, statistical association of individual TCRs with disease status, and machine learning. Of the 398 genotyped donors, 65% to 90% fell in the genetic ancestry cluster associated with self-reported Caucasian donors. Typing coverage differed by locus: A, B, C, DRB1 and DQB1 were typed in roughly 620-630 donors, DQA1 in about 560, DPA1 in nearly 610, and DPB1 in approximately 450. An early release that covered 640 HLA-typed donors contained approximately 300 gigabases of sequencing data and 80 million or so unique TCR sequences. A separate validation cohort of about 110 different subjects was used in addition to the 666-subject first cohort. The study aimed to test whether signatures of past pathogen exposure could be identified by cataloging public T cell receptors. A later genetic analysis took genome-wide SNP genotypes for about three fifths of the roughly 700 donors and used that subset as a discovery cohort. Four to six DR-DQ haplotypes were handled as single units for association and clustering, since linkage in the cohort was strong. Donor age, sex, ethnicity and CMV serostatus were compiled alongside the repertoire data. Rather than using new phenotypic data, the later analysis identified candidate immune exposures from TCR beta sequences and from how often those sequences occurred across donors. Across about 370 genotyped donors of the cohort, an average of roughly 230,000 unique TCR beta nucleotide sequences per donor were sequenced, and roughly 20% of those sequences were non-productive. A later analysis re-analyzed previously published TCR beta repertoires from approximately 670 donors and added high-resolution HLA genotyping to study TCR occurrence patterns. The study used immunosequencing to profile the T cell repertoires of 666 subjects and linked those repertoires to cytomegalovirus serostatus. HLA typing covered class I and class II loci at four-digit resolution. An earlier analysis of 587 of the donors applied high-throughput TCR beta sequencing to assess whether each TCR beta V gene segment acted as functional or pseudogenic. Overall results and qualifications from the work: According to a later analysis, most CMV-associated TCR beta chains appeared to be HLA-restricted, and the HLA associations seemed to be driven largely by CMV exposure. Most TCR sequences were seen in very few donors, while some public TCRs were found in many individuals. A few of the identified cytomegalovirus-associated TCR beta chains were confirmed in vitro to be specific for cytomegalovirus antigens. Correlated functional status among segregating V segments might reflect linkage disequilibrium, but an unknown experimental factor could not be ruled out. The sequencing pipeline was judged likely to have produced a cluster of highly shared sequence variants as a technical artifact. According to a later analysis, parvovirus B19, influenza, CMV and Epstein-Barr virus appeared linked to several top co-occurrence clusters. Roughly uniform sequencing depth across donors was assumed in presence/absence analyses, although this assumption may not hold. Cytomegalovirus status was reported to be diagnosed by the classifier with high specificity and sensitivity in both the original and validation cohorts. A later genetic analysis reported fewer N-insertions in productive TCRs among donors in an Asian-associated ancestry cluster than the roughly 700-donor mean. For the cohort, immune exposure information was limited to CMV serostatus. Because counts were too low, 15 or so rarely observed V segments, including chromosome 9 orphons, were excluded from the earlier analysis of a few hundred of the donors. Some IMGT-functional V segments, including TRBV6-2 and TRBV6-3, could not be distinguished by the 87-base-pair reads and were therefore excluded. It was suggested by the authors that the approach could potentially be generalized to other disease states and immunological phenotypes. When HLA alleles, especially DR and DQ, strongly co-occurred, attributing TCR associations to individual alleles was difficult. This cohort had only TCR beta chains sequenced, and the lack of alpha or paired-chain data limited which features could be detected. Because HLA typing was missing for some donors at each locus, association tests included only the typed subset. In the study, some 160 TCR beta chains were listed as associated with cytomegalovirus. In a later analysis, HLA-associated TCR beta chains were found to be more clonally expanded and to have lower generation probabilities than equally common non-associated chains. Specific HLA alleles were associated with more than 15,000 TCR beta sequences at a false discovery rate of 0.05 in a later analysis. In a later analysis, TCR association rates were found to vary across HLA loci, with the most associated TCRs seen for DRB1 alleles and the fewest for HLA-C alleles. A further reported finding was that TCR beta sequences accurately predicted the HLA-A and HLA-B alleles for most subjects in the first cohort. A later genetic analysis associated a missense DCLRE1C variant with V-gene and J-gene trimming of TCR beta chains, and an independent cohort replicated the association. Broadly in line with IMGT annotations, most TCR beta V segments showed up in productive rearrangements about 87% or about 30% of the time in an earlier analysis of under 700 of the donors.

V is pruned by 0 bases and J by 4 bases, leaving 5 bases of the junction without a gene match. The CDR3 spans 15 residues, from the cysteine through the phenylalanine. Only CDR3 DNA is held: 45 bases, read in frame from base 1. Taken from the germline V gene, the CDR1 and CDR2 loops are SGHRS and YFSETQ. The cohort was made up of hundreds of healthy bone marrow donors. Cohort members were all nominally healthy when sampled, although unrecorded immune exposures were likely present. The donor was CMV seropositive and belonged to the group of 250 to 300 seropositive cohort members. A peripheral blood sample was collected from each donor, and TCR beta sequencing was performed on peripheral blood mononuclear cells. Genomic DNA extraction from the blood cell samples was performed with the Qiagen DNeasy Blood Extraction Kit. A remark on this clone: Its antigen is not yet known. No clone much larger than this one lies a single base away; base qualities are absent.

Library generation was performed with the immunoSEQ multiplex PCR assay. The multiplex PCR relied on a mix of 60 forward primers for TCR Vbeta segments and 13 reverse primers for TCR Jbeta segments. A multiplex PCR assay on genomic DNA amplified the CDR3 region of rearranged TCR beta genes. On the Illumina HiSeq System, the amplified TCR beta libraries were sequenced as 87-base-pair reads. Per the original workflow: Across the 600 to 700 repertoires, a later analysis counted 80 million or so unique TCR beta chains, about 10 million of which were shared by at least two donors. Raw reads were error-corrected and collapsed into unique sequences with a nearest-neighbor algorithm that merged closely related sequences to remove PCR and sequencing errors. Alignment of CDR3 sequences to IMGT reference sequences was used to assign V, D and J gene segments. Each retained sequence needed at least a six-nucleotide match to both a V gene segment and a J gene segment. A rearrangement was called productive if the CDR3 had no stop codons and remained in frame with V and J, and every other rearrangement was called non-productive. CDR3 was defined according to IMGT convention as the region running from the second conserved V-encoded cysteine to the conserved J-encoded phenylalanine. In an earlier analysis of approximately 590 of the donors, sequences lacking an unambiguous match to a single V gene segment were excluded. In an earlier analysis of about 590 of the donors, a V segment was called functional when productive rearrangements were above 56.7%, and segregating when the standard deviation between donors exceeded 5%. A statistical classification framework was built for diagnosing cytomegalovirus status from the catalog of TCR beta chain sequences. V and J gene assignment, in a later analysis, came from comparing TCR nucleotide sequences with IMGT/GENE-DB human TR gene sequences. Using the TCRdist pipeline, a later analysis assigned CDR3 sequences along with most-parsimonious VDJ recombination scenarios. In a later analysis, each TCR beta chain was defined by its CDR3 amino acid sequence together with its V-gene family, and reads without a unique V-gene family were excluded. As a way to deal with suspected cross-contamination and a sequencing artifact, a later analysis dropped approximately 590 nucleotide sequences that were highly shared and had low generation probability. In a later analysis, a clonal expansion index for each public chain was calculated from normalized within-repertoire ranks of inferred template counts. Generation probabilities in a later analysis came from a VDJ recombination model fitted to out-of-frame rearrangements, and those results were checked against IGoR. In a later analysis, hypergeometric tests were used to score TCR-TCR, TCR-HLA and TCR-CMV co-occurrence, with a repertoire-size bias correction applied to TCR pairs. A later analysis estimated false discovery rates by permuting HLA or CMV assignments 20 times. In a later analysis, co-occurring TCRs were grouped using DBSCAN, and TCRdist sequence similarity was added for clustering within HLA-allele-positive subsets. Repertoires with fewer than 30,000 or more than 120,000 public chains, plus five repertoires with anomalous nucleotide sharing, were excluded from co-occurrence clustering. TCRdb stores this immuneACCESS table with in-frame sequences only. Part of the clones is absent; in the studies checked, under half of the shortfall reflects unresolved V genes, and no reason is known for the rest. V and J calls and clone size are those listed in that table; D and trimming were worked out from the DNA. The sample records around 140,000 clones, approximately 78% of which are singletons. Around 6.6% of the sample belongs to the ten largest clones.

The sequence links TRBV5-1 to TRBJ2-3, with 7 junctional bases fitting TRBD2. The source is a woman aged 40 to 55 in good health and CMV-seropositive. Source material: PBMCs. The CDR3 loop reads CASSLVTSDSDTQYF. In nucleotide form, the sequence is TGCGCCAGCAGCTTGGTAACTAGCGACTCAGATACGCAGTATTTT.